These 25 T cell receptor beta chains came from one sample sequenced in a study of blood T cell repertoires in COVID-19. Assay used: immunoSEQ multiplex PCR; TCRdb lists only in-frame clones, some missing. The sample carries 300,000 or so clones, 89% recorded once. The sample consisted of peripheral blood. All receptors come from a man between 18 and 35 years old who had recovered from COVID-19.

CDR3 protein: CASSPLSSGVTAQYF. CDR3 DNA sequence: TGTGCCAGCAGCCCTCTATCTAGCGGAGTAACGGCCCAGTACTTC. This rearrangement joins TRBV3-1 (or the pseudogene TRBV3-2) to TRBJ2-5; 7 bases are shared with TRBD2. There are 15 residues in the CDR3. CDR1 and CDR2 (germline): LGHDT, YNNKEL (reference sequence). Trimming at V came to 4 bases and at J to 9 bases, leaving 14 bases not matched to a gene.

The chain joins TRBV11-1 to TRBJ1-1, with a possible D match to TRBD1 (6 bases). Germline-derived CDR1 and CDR2 are SGHAT and FQDESV (reference sequence). V lost 1 base and J 10 bases, leaving 22 bases between the germline ends. This CDR3 is 16 amino acids long. The CDR3 DNA reads as TGTGCCAGCAGCTTAGGGGCCTCAGGGGATGGAAGGACAGCTTTCTTT. Translating gives CASSLGASGDGRTAFF.

This chain joins TRBV27 and TRBJ2-3; tentatively, D is TRBD2 (7 bases). Germline V gives CDR1 MNHEY, CDR2 SMNVEV (reference sequence). The CDR3 extends over 17 amino acids. V gave up 5 bases and J gave up 3 bases, with 21 bases separating them. CDR3 DNA: TGTGCCAGCAGTCCCCTCCCGGTGGGGGGGCTAACAGATACGCAGTATTTT. This codes for CASSPLPVGGLTDTQYF.

This clone has a handful of counts. The genes are TRBV18 and TRBJ1-5; the D gene is possibly TRBD1 (5 bases). The CDR3 runs to 13 residues. The V gene's germline CDR1 is KGHSH and CDR2 LQKENI. Trimming removed 3 bases from V and 6 bases from J, with 9 bases in between. CDR3 residues: CASSPGLSQPQHF. The CDR3, as DNA: TGTGCCAGCTCACCGGGGCTCAGTCAGCCCCAGCATTTT.

V and J are TRBV30 and TRBJ1-3; the D is unclear. CDR3 length equals 14 residues. The V end lost 0 bases, the J end lost 0 bases, and 6 bases lay between the germline ends. Germline loops: CDR1 GTSNPN, CDR2 SVGIG (reference sequence). CDR3 protein: CAWSVGLSGNTIYF. CDR3 DNA sequence: TGTGCCTGGAGTGTAGGACTCTCTGGAAACACCATATATTTT.

Concerning this clone: One end of the junction is discordant with germline, which a read error may explain. The chain combines TRBV3-1 (or the pseudogene TRBV3-2) with TRBJ1-3, with unresolved D. This CDR3 has 13 amino acids. Germline V CDR1 and CDR2: LGHDT, YNNKEL (reference sequence). The CDR3 here is CASSQDVEGPLSF. CDR3 DNA: TGTGCCAGCAGCCAAGACGTAGAGGGCCCTCTTTCCTTT.

This chain connects TRBV5-1 to TRBJ2-5, with D uncertain. There are 14 residues in the CDR3. Germline V CDR1 and CDR2: SGHRS, YFSETQ. Between the trimmed V and J ends, which lost 0 bases and 3 bases, there was a span of 9 bases. The CDR3 loop reads CASSLAAVEETQYF. The CDR3 DNA reads TGCGCCAGCAGCTTGGCTGCAGTTGAAGAGACCCAGTACTTC.

V gene TRBV10-2 combines with J gene TRBJ2-7, with a tentative D call TRBD1 (6 bases). CDR1 and CDR2 (germline): WSHSY, SAAADI. The CDR3 runs to 15 residues. V shed 0 bases and J shed 3 bases, with 12 bases lying between them. CDR3 DNA: TGCGCCAGCAGTGAGTCGGCAGGGGTGCGCTACGAGCAGTACTTC. Its translation is CASSESAGVRYEQYF.

The gene calls are TRBV7-2 and TRBJ2-3, with TRBD1 matching 9 bases. J was trimmed by 6 bases and V by 5 bases; bases with no gene match: 15. CDR1 and CDR2 (germline): SGHTA, FQGNSA. The CDR3 length is 17 residues. The CDR3 spells CASSLRQGDHARDTQYF. The CDR3 nucleotides read TGTGCCAGCAGCCTACGACAGGGGGACCATGCTAGGGATACGCAGTATTTT.

The chain employs TRBV4-1 and TRBJ2-3; 9 bases align to TRBD1. Germline values: CDR1 MGHRA, CDR2 YSYEKL. The junction had 8 bases not matched to a gene; V was cut back by 4 bases and J by 0 bases. CDR3 length: 17 residues. CDR3 in DNA: TGCGCCAGCAGCCTGAGGACAGGGGCCCTTAGCACAGATACGCAGTATTTT. This sequence encodes CASSLRTGALSTDTQYF.

The rearrangement joins TRBV28 to TRBJ2-1; 9 nucleotides line up with TRBD2. CDR3 length equals 16 residues. Germline-derived CDR1 and CDR2 are MDHEN and SYDVKM. The V segment lost 3 bases and the J segment 4 bases; nucleotides outside the gene matches: 7. The CDR3 loop reads CASSLAGGYGYNEQFF. The CDR3 DNA reads TGTGCCAGCAGTTTGGCGGGAGGGTATGGATACAATGAGCAGTTCTTC.

The V gene is TRBV6-5, the J gene TRBJ2-5; D is perhaps TRBD1 (5 bases). The CDR3 length is 15 residues. Germline lookup yields CDR1 MNHEY and CDR2 SVGAGI. The ends were cut back, 9 bases at V and 3 bases at J, with 20 bases in the middle. Here the CDR3 reads CARPRTDRPEETQYF. For the CDR3, the DNA is TGTGCCAGACCAAGGACCGACAGACCCGAAGAGACCCAGTACTTC.

The chain is built from TRBV4-1 and TRBJ1-3; no clear D. The CDR3 consists of 16 residues. V was shortened by 0 bases and J by 0 bases, with 9 bases between the two germline ends. Germline V CDR1 and CDR2: MGHRA, YSYEKL. The CDR3 reads CASSQDLSGSGNTIYF. CDR3 nucleotides: TGCGCCAGCAGCCAAGACCTCTCCGGCTCTGGAAACACCATATATTTT.

To note about this clone: At the DNA level, this CDR3 is encoded by other sequences in the same sample as well. This rearrangement joins TRBV6-6 to TRBJ1-1, with D hard to call. Germline V CDR1 and CDR2: MNHNY, SVGAGI (reference sequence). The CDR3 has 11 amino acids. Trimming shortened V by 6 bases and J by 6 bases, and 8 bases separated the two germline ends. CDR3 in amino acids: CASSPGSEAFF. The CDR3 coding sequence is TGTGCCAGCAGCCCGGGGTCTGAAGCTTTCTTT.

This clone was seen only once. The J gene is TRBJ2-7, the V gene TRBV7-6; 9 positions match TRBD2. CDR1 is SGHVS and CDR2 is FNYEAQ in the germline V gene. V shed 2 bases, J shed 6 bases, and the junction held 14 bases outside the gene matches. The CDR3 length is 17 residues. DNA of the CDR3: TGTGCCAGCAGCTTACATCCAGGACTAGCGACCCCGGGCGAGCAGTACTTC. It is translated as CASSLHPGLATPGEQYF.

The chain has TRBV30 and TRBJ2-2; 10 positions agree with TRBD2. The CDR3 covers 15 residues. V dropped 4 bases and J dropped 6; count of bases not matched to a gene: 8. In germline, CDR1 is GTSNPN, CDR2 SVGIG (reference sequence). The CDR3 is CAWMRSGRGAGELFF. Here the CDR3 DNA reads TGTGCCTGGATGAGGAGCGGGAGGGGGGCCGGGGAGCTGTTTTTT.

The chain employs TRBV2 and TRBJ2-2; 9 bases match TRBD1. Germline CDR1 and CDR2: SNHLY and FYNNEI. V lost 8 bases, J lost 3 bases, and 4 bases stayed unmatched. The CDR3 covers 14 residues. CDR3 sequence: CASLWTGDTGELFF. The CDR3 nucleotides read TGTGCCAGCCTCTGGACAGGGGACACCGGGGAGCTGTTTTTT.

This chain uses TRBV4-2 with TRBJ2-2, with 7 bases matching TRBD1. In germline, CDR1 is LGHNA, CDR2 YNFKEQ. The CDR3 is made up of 15 amino acids. V lost 4 bases and J lost 1; bases outside the gene matches: 3. The CDR3 nucleotides are TGTGCCAGCAGCCTACAGGGGATGAACACCGGGGAGCTGTTTTTT. Its translation: CASSLQGMNTGELFF.

The chain recombines TRBV11-1 with TRBJ2-7; D gene ambiguous. Germline V gene data show CDR1 as SGHAT and CDR2 as FQDESV (reference sequence). The CDR3 consists of 14 residues. V lost 1 base and J lost 5, with 12 bases in between. The CDR3 region has the DNA TGTGCCAGCAGCTTAGGGGCCCTGATGGACGAGCAGTACTTC. Protein: CASSLGALMDEQYF.

The V and J genes are TRBV2 and TRBJ2-7; 13 nucleotides align to TRBD2. The ends lost 10 bases at V and 2 bases at J; junction bases unmatched: 8. CDR3 length equals 15 residues. Germline assignment: CDR1 SNHLY and CDR2 FYNNEI. The CDR3 loop is CAIVGTSGNTYEQYF. In DNA, the CDR3 is TGTGCCATCGTAGGGACTAGCGGGAATACCTACGAGCAGTACTTC.

V gene TRBV11-2 combines with J gene TRBJ2-1; D is possibly TRBD2 (7 bases). V was cut by 3 bases and J by 10 bases, with 13 bases left in between. Germline-derived CDR1 and CDR2 are SGHAT and FQNNGV. This CDR3 region has 13 residues. The CDR3 coding sequence is TGTGCCAGCAGCTTGGGGGGGCTAGCGGAGCAGTTCTTC. Residues: CASSLGGLAEQFF.

V and J are TRBV25-1 and TRBJ2-3, with no clear D. The CDR3 runs to 13 residues. Germline V gene lookup returns CDR1 MGHDK and CDR2 SYGVNS. V was shortened by 3 bases and J by 6 bases, with 10 bases between the two germline ends. This chain's CDR3 is CASSEAVGDTQYF. The CDR3 bases are TGTGCCAGCAGTGAGGCTGTCGGGGATACGCAGTATTTT.

The rearrangement joins TRBV3-1 (or the pseudogene TRBV3-2) to TRBJ2-1; 8 nucleotides line up with TRBD2. Germline assignment: CDR1 LGHDT and CDR2 YNNKEL (reference sequence). The CDR3 extends over 19 amino acids. V gave up 1 base and J gave up 9 bases; unmatched junction bases: 20. As DNA, the CDR3 is TGTGCCAGCAGCCAAGTCCCCCGATTTAGCGGGACCGAGGTCAGTGAGCAGTTCTTC. It specifies CASSQVPRFSGTEVSEQFF.

The V and J genes are TRBV5-6 and TRBJ2-2; TRBD1 matches at 8 bases. J was trimmed by 7 bases and V by 0 bases; bases with no gene match: 2. Germline CDR1 reads SGHDT; CDR2 reads YYEEEE. The CDR3 has 14 amino acids. Here the CDR3 reads CASSLDRGSGELFF. DNA for the CDR3: TGTGCCAGCAGCTTGGACAGGGGGAGCGGGGAGCTGTTTTTT.

The chain has TRBV14 and TRBJ1-2; a weak D match, TRBD1 (6 bases). The germline gives CDR1 SGHDN, CDR2 FVKESK. The ends were cut back, 4 bases at V and 6 bases at J, with 15 bases in the middle. The CDR3 spans 14 residues. CDR3 residues: CASSLGGGADGYTF. The CDR3 DNA reads TGTGCCAGCAGCCTAGGTGGGGGGGCTGATGGCTACACCTTC.